This entry is about one T cell receptor (beta chain). This record belongs to a study of blood T cell repertoires in COVID-19. The J segment lost 7 bases and the V segment lost 0 bases, leaving 6 bases of the junction unmatched. The CDR3 runs 16 residues. Germline CDR1 SGHRS, CDR2 YFSETQ. Some clones are missing from TCRdb's copy, which holds only in-frame ones; the method was immunoSEQ multiplex PCR. The table shows roughly 160,000 clones, with 90% occurring only once. J is TRBJ2-3 and V is TRBV5-1, with 12 bases fitting TRBD1. The sequence derives from a man between 50 and 59 years old with acute or convalescent COVID-19. Sequencing input: peripheral blood. CDR3 bases: TGCGCCAGCAGCTTGGGCCCGGGACAGGGGGCCAATACGCAGTATTTT. Protein: CASSLGPGQGANTQYF.